This T cell receptor beta chain was obtained from a study of OX40 agonist ivuxolimab in advanced cancers. Profiling relied on immunoSEQ multiplex PCR, and the TCRdb table lists in-frame clones only, not all of them. The table records about 71,000 clones, 80% to 85% of them present only once. Germline V gives CDR1 SGHNT, CDR2 YYREEE (reference sequence). The CDR3 contains 13 residues. V was clipped by 5 bases and J by 12 bases; unmatched bases: 14. V is TRBV5-4 and J is TRBJ2-7; the match to TRBD1 covers 7 bases. The sample here was CD4+ or CD8+ T cells sorted from blood, taken in a trial of the OX40 agonist ivuxolimab. The receptor was derived from an adult with an advanced solid tumor such as melanoma, head and neck, liver or kidney cancer. For the CDR3, the DNA is TGTGCCAGCAGACCCGGGACAGAGAAAGTCGCGTACTTC. Residues: CASRPGTEKVAYF.